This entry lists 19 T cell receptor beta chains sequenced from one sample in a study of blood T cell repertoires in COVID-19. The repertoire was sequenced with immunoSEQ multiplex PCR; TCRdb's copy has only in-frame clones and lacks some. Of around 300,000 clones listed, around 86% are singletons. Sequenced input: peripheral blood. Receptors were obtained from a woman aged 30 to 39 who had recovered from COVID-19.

CDR3 DNA sequence: TGTGCCAGCAGCCCGTACGAGGGACAGTCGAGCTACGAGCAGTACTTC. Translating it yields CASSPYEGQSSYEQYF. The chain couples TRBV28 to TRBJ2-7; 7 nucleotides agree with TRBD1. Germline CDR1 MDHEN, CDR2 SYDVKM. After removal of 6 bases from V and 3 bases from J, the junction contained 14 bases not matched to a gene. The CDR3 contains 16 residues. The complete variable domain, with remaining parts taken from reference TRBV28 and TRBJ2-7, reads DVKVTQSSRYLVKRTGEKVFLECVQDMDHENMFWYRQDPGLGLRLIYFSYDVKMKEKGDIPEGYSVSREKKERFSLILESASTNQTSMYLCASSPYEGQSSYEQYFGPGTRLTVT.

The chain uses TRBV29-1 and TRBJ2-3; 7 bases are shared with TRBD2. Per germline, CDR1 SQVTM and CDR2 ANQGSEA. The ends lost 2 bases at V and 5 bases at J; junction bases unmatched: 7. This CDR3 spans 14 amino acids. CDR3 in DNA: TGCAGCGTTGAACCTGGGACTATTGGAGATACGCAGTATTTT. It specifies CSVEPGTIGDTQYF.

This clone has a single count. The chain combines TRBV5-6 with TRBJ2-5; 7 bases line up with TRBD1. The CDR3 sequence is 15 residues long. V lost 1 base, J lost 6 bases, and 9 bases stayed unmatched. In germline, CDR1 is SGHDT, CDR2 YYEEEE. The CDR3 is CASSLRGQSVQTQYF. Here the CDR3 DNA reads TGTGCCAGCAGCTTGAGGGGGCAGAGTGTGCAGACCCAGTACTTC.

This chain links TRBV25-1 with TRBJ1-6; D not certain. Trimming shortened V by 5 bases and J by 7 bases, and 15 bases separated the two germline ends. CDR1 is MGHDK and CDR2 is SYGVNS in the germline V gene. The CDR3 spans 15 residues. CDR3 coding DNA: TGTGCCAGCAGTTCCCCGACACCCAAGAATTCACCCCTCCACTTT. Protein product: CASSSPTPKNSPLHF.

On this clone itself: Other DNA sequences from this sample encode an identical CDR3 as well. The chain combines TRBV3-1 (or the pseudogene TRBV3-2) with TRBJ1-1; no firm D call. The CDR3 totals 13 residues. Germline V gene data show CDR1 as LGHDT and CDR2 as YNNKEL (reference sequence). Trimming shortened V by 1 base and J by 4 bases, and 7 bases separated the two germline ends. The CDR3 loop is CASSQVRGTEAFF. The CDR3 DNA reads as TGTGCCAGCAGCCAAGTCCGGGGCACTGAAGCTTTCTTT.

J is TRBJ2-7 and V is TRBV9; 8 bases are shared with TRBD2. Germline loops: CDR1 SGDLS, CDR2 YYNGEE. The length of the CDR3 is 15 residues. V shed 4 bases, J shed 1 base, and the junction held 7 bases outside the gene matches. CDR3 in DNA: TGTGCCAGCAGCCTGGCCGGGACTAGGTCCTACGAGCAGTACTTC. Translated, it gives CASSLAGTRSYEQYF.

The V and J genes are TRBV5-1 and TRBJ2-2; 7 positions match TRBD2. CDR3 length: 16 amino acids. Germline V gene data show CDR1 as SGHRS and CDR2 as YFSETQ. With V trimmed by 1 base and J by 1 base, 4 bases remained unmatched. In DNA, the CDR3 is TGCGCCAGCAGCTTGTCCGGGACTAAGAACACCGGGGAGCTGTTTTTT. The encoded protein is CASSLSGTKNTGELFF.

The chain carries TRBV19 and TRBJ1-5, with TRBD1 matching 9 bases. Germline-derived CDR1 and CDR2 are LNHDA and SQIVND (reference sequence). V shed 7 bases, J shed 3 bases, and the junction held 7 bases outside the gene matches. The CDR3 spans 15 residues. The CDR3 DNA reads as TGTGCCAGTACCAACAGGGGGCTCGACAATCAGCCCCAGCATTTT. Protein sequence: CASTNRGLDNQPQHF.

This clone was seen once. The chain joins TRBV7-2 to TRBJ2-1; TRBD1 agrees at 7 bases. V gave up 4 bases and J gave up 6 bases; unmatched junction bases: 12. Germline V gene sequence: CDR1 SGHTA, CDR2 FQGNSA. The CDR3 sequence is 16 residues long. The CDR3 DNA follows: TGTGCCAGCAGCTCCTTCGACAGGGTAGTAAGCAATGAGCAGTTCTTC. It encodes CASSSFDRVVSNEQFF.

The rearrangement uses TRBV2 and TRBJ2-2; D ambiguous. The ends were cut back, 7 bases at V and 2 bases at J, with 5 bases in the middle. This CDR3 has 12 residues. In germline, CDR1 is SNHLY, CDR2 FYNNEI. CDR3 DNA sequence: TGTGCCAGCACTAGAAACACCGGGGAGCTGTTTTTT. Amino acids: CASTRNTGELFF.

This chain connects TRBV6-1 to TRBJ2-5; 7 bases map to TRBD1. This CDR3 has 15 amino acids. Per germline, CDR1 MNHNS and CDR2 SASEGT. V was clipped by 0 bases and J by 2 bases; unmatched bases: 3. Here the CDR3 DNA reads TGTGCCAGCAGTGAAGCTCCGGGACAGCAAGAGACCCAGTACTTC. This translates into CASSEAPGQQETQYF.

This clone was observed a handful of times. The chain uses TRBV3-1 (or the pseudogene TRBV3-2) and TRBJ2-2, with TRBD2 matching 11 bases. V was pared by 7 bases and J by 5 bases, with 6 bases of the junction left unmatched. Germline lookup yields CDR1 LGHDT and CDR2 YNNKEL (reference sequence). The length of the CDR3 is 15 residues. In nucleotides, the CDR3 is TGTGCCAGCACCATAGCGGGAGGGCCAACCGGGGAGCTGTTTTTT. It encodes CASTIAGGPTGELFF.

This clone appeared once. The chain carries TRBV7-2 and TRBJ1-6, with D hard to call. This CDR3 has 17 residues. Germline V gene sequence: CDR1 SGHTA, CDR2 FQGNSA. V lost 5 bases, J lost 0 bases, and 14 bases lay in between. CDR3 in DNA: TGTGCCAGCAGCCCGCGGCGGGAAAGCTCCTATAATTCACCCCTCCACTTT. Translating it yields CASSPRRESSYNSPLHF.

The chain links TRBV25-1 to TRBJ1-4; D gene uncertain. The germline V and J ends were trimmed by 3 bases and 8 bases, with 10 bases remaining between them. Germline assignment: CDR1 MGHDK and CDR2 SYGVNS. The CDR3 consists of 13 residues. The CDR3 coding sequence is TGTGCCAGCAGTGAGGGAAGGAGGGAAAAACTGTTTTTT. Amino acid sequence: CASSEGRREKLFF.

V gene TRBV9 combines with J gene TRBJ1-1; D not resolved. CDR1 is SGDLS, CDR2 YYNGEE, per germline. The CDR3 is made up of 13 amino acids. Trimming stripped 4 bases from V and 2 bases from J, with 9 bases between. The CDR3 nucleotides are TGTGCCAGCAGCCAAACAGTTAACACTGAAGCTTTCTTT. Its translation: CASSQTVNTEAFF.

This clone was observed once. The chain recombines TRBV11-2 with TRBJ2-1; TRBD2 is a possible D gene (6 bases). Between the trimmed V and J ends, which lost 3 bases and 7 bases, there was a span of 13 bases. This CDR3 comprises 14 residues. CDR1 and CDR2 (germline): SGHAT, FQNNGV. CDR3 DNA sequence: TGTGCCAGCAGCTTTTTCGGGAGTCGGAATGAGCAGTTCTTC. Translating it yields CASSFFGSRNEQFF.

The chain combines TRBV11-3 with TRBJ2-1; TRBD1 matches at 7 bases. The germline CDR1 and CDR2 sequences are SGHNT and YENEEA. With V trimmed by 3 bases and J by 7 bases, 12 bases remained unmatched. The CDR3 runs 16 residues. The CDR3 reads CASSLGDRDGRNEQFF. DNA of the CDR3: TGTGCCAGCAGCTTGGGAGACAGGGATGGTAGAAATGAGCAGTTCTTC. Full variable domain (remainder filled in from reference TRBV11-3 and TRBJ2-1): EAGVVQSPRYKIIEKKQPVAFWCNPISGHNTLYWYLQNLGQGPELLIRYENEEAVDDSQLPKDRFSAERLKGVDSTLKIQPAELGDSAVYLCASSLGDRDGRNEQFFGPGTRLTVL.

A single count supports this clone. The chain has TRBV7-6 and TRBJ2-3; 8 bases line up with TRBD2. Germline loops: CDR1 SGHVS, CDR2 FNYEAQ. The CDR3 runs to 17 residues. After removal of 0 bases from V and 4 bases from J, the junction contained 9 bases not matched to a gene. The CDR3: CASSLAVSGSGSDTQYF. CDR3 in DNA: TGTGCCAGCAGCTTAGCGGTGAGCGGGAGTGGGTCAGATACGCAGTATTTT.

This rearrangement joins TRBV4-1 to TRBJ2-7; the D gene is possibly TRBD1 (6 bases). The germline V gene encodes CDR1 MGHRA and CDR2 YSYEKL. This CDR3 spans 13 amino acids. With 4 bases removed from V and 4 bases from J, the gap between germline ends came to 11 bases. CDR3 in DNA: TGCGCCAGCAGCCGAACAGGGATGTACGAGCAGTACTTC. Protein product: CASSRTGMYEQYF.